Presented here are 4 T cell receptor beta chains from one specimen sequenced in a study of blood T cell repertoires in COVID-19. The assay was immunoSEQ multiplex PCR, and TCRdb's table has in-frame clones only and misses some. The sample includes about 64,000 clones, about 88% seen only once; the top ten take over 3%. The sample comprised peripheral blood. The source of these receptors is a man aged 70-80 years with acute or convalescent COVID-19.

V gene TRBV9 combines with J gene TRBJ1-6; D is possibly TRBD1 (5 bases). There are 16 residues in the CDR3. Germline V CDR1 and CDR2: SGDLS, YYNGEE. With 0 bases removed from V and 6 bases from J, the gap between germline ends came to 13 bases. DNA of the CDR3: TGTGCCAGCAGCGTAGGGGCGGGGCAGGGTAATTCACCCCTCCACTTT. As protein: CASSVGAGQGNSPLHF.

The chain carries TRBV6-1 and TRBJ1-2; no definite D call. The CDR3 totals 14 residues. V shed 3 bases and J shed 3 bases, with 11 bases lying between them. Germline CDR1 is MNHNS and CDR2 is SASEGT. In nucleotides, the CDR3 is TGTGCCAGCAGTGATACGGGTGGATACTATGGCTACACCTTC. Protein sequence: CASSDTGGYYGYTF.

The CDR3 region has the DNA TGTGCCAGCAATTGGGCGGGGGCCGCCGAGCAGTACTTC. It yields the protein CASNWAGAAEQYF. The chain carries TRBV14 and TRBJ2-7; a possible D gene is TRBD2 (7 bases). The CDR3 spans 13 residues. Germline assignment: CDR1 SGHDN and CDR2 FVKESK. With 7 bases removed from V and 6 bases from J, the gap between germline ends came to 16 bases.

The chain has TRBV7-3 and TRBJ2-1; 7 bases fit TRBD1. CDR3 length equals 17 residues. V lost 1 base to trimming and J lost 2 bases; unmatched junction nucleotides: 8. CDR1 and CDR2 from the germline V gene are SGHTA and FQGTGA. CDR3 in amino acids: CASSLKGGLSPYNEQFF. The CDR3 nucleotides read TGTGCCAGCAGCTTAAAAGGGGGCCTAAGCCCCTACAATGAGCAGTTCTTC. Full variable domain (missing parts from reference TRBV7-3 and TRBJ2-1): GAGVSQTPSNKVTEKGKYVELRCDPISGHTALYWYRQSLGQGPEFLIYFQGTGAADDSGLPNDRFFAVRPEGSVSTLKIQRTERGDSAVYLCASSLKGGLSPYNEQFFGPGTRLTVL.